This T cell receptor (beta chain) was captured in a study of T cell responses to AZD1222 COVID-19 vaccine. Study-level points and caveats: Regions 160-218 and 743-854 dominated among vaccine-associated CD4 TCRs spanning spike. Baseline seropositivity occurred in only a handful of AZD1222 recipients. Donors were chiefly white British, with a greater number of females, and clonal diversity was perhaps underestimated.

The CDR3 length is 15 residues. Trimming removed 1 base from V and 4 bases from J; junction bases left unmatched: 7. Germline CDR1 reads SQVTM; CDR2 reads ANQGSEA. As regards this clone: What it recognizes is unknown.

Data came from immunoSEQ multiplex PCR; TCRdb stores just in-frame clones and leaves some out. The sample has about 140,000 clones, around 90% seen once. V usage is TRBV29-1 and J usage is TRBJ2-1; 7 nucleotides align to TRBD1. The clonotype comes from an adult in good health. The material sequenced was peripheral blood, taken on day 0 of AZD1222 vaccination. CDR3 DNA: TGCAGCGTTGAAGGGTATAAGGGGGCTTACAATGAGCAGTTCTTC. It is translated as CSVEGYKGAYNEQFF.